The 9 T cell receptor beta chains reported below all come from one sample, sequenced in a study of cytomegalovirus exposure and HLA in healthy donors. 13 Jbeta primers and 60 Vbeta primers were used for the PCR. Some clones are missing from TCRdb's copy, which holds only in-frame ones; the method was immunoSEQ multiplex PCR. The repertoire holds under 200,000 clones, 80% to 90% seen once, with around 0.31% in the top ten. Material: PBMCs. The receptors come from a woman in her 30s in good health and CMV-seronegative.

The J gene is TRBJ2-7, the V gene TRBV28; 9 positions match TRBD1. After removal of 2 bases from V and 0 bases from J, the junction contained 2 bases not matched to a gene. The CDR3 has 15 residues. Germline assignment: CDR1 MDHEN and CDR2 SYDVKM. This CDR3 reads CASSLQTGGSYEQYF. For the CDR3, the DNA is TGTGCCAGCAGTTTACAGACAGGGGGCTCCTACGAGCAGTACTTC.

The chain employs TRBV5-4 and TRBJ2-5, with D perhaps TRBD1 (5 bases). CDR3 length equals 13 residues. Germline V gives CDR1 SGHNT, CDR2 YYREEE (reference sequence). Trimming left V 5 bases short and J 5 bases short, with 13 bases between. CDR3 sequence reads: CASSTKGPETQYF. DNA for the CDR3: TGTGCCAGCAGTACCAAGGGGCCCGAGACCCAGTACTTC. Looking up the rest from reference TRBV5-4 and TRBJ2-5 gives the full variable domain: ETGVTQSPTHLIKTRGQQVTLRCSSQSGHNTVSWYQQALGQGPQFIFQYYREEENGRGNFPPRFSGLQFPNYSSELNVNALELDDSALYLCASSTKGPETQYFGPGTRLLVL.

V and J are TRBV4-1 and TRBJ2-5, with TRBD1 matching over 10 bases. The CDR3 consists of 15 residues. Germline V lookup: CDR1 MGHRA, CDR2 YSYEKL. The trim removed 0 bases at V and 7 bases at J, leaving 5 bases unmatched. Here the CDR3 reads CASSQEDRGGGTQYF. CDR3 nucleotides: TGCGCCAGCAGCCAAGAGGACAGGGGGGGTGGGACCCAGTACTTC.

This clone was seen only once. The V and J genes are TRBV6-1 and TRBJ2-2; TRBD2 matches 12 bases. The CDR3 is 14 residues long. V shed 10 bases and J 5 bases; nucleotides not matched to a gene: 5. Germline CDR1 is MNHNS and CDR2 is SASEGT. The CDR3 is CATRTSGTTGELFF. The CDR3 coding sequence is TGTGCCACCCGGACTAGCGGGACTACCGGGGAGCTGTTTTTT.

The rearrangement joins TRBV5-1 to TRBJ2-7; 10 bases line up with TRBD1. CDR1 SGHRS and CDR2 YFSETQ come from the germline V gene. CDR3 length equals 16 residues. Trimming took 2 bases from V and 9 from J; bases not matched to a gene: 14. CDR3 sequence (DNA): TGCGCCAGCAGCTTTCGACGACAGGGGGCCTTAGGTTGGCAGTACTTC. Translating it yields CASSFRRQGALGWQYF.

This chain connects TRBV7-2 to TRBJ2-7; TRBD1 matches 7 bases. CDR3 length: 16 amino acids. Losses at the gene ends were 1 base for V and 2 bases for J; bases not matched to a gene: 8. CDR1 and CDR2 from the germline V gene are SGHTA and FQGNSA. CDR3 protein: CASSLGGNRGTYEQYF. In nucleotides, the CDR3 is TGTGCCAGCAGCTTAGGTGGTAACAGGGGAACCTACGAGCAGTACTTC. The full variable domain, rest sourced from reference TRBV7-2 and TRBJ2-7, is GAGVSQSPSNKVTEKGKDVELRCDPISGHTALYWYRQSLGQGLEFLIYFQGNSAPDKSGLPSDRFSAERTGGSVSTLTIQRTQQEDSAVYLCASSLGGNRGTYEQYFGPGTRLTVT.

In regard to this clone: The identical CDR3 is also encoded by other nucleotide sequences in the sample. The CDR3 DNA sequence: TGCGCCAGCAGCCAAGAAGCCCTGGCCCAGGGCCTATACGAGCAGTACTTC. This sequence encodes CASSQEALAQGLYEQYF. This chain uses TRBV4-1 with TRBJ2-7, with D possibly TRBD1 on 5 matching bases. Germline V gene lookup returns CDR1 MGHRA and CDR2 YSYEKL. The length of the CDR3 is 17 residues. Trimming stripped 0 bases from V and 4 bases from J, with 19 bases between.

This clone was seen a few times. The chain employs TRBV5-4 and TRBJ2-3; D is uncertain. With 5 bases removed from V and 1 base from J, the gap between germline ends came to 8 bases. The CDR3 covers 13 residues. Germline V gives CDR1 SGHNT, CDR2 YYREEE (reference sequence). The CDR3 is CASSSFGTDTQYF. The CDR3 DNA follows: TGTGCCAGCAGTAGTTTCGGCACAGATACGCAGTATTTT.

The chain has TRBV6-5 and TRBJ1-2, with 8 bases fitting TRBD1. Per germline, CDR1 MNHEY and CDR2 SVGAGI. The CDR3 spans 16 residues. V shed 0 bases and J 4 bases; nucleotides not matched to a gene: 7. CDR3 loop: CASSYSTGEEFYGYTF. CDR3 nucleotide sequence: TGTGCCAGCAGTTACTCGACAGGGGAAGAATTCTATGGCTACACCTTC.